What follows are 32 T cell receptor beta chains derived from one specimen sequenced in a study of CD8+ T cells in alopecia areata. Sequencing relied on a cDNA template that was reverse transcribed from extracted RNA. Here immunoSEQ multiplex PCR was the method, and the copy in TCRdb shows in-frame clones only, minus some. The sample has 150,000 to 200,000 clones, about three fifths seen once. The specimen sequenced was CD4+ T cells sorted from blood. These receptors came from a human donor in good health.

This clone was counted once. The sample has other DNA sequences that encode this CDR3 too. The chain couples TRBV29-1 to TRBJ2-7; D gene ambiguous. The V gene lost 2 bases and the J gene lost 4 bases, with 6 bases spanning the gap. This CDR3 has 11 residues. Germline CDR1 reads SQVTM; CDR2 reads ANQGSEA. DNA for the CDR3: TGCAGCGTTGAACTCGCTTACGAGCAGTACTTC. This gives the protein CSVELAYEQYF.

The V call is TRBV5-1, the J call TRBJ2-4; D is possibly TRBD1 (6 bases). Trimming took off 0 bases at V and 7 bases at J, with 11 bases between the two ends. Germline CDR1 SGHRS, CDR2 YFSETQ. This CDR3 is built from 14 residues. CDR3 sequence reads: CASSLGQGLNIQYF. CDR3 nucleotides: TGCGCCAGCAGCTTGGGGCAGGGGCTCAACATTCAGTACTTC.

The rearrangement joins TRBV29-1 to TRBJ2-5; 7 bases map to TRBD1. CDR1 and CDR2 (germline): SQVTM, ANQGSEA. V dropped 3 bases and J dropped 4; count of bases not matched to a gene: 8. This CDR3 has 14 residues. The CDR3 DNA reads TGCAGCGTTGATCTCTCCAGGGACAGAGAGACCCAGTACTTC. It is translated as CSVDLSRDRETQYF.

This clone was seen a handful of times. V is TRBV4-2 and J is TRBJ2-3; D gene uncertain. CDR1 is LGHNA, CDR2 YNFKEQ, per germline. The ends were cut back, 1 base at V and 6 bases at J, with 14 bases in the middle. This CDR3 comprises 15 residues. DNA for the CDR3: TGTGCCAGCAGCCAAGCAGTCCGGGTGGAGGATACGCAGTATTTT. It yields the protein CASSQAVRVEDTQYF.

This clone was counted a few times. The chain uses TRBV15 and TRBJ2-5; D remains unclear. The CDR3 totals 13 residues. Germline CDR1 and CDR2: LNHNV and YYDKDF (reference sequence). Trimming pared 0 bases from V and 4 bases from J, leaving 6 bases between. The CDR3 DNA reads as TGTGCCACCAGCAGAGATAGTGGAGAGACCCAGTACTTC. Translated, it gives CATSRDSGETQYF.

The chain employs TRBV5-4 and TRBJ2-7, with unresolved D. Germline V gives CDR1 SGHNT, CDR2 YYREEE (reference sequence). This CDR3 has 13 amino acids. V was clipped by 0 bases and J by 3 bases, with 7 bases between them. The CDR3 loop reads CASSLVGVYEQYF. The CDR3 DNA sequence: TGTGCCAGCAGCTTGGTTGGGGTCTACGAGCAGTACTTC.

The V gene is TRBV30, the J gene TRBJ2-1, with 14 bases fitting TRBD2. Trimming took 0 bases from V and 8 from J; bases not matched to a gene: 12. From germline, CDR1 is GTSNPN and CDR2 SVGIG (reference sequence). This CDR3 has 18 residues. In DNA form, the CDR3 reads TGTGCCTGGAGTGTACGAAGGATGGGACTAGCGGGAGTTCATGAGCAGTTCTTC. This sequence encodes CAWSVRRMGLAGVHEQFF. Looking up the rest from reference TRBV30 and TRBJ2-1 gives the full variable domain: SQTIHQWPATLVQPVGSPLSLECTVEGTSNPNLYWYRQAAGRGLQLLFYSVGIGQISSEVPQNLSASRPQDRQFILSSKKLLLSDSGFYLCAWSVRRMGLAGVHEQFFGPGTRLTVL.

This clone appeared a few times. The chain uses TRBV27 and TRBJ1-2; D perhaps matches TRBD1 (6 bases). V was trimmed by 6 bases and J by 5 bases, leaving 13 bases between them. CDR3 size: 13 residues. Germline CDR1 is MNHEY and CDR2 is SMNVEV (reference sequence). CDR3: CASRADRRYGYTF. The CDR3 DNA follows: TGTGCCAGCAGGGCGGACAGACGTTATGGCTACACCTTC.

The count of this clone is one. V usage is TRBV7-9 and J usage is TRBJ2-1; tentative D call: TRBD1 (7 bases). There are 15 residues in the CDR3. CDR1 is SEHNR and CDR2 is FQNEAQ in the germline V gene (reference sequence). V shed 5 bases and J shed 4 bases, with 15 bases lying between them. The CDR3 nucleotides read TGTGCCAGCAGCCCCCTCGCAGGGGGGTACAATGAGCAGTTCTTC. This gives the protein CASSPLAGGYNEQFF.

The rearrangement uses TRBV7-2 and TRBJ1-5; possibly TRBD1 for D (5 bases). This CDR3 spans 14 amino acids. Trimming removed 4 bases at V and 5 bases at J, with 12 bases between. CDR1 is SGHTA, CDR2 FQGNSA, per germline. The CDR3 sequence: CASSSDGHYQPQHF. Written as DNA, the CDR3 is TGTGCCAGCAGCTCGGACGGACACTATCAGCCCCAGCATTTT. The complete variable domain, with remaining parts taken from reference TRBV7-2 and TRBJ1-5, reads GAGVSQSPSNKVTEKGKDVELRCDPISGHTALYWYRQSLGQGLEFLIYFQGNSAPDKSGLPSDRFSAERTGGSVSTLTIQRTQQEDSAVYLCASSSDGHYQPQHFGDGTRLSIL.

The V gene is TRBV29-1, the J gene TRBJ1-2; 7 nucleotides align to TRBD1. Germline V CDR1 and CDR2: SQVTM, ANQGSEA. The CDR3 is 12 residues long. Trimming cost V 7 bases and J 9 bases; bases outside gene matches: 11. The CDR3 DNA reads as TGCAGCGGATCGGCAGGGGGACAGAGCTACACCTTC. Amino acids: CSGSAGGQSYTF. Variable domain in full (rest from reference TRBV29-1 and TRBJ1-2): SAVISQKPSRDICQRGTSLTIQCQVDSQVTMMFWYRQQPGQSLTLIATANQGSEATYESGFVIDKFPISRPNLTFSTLTVSNMSPEDSSIYLCSGSAGGQSYTFGSGTRLTVV.

V and J are TRBV11-2 and TRBJ2-7, with D hard to call. Germline V CDR1 and CDR2: SGHAT, FQNNGV. The CDR3 sequence is 14 residues long. Trimming shortened V by 5 bases and J by 7 bases, and 18 bases separated the two germline ends. CDR3 sequence (DNA): TGTGCCAGCAGCCCGCAGCTGCCTCCCGGGGAGCAGTACTTC. Its protein product is CASSPQLPPGEQYF.

This clone has only a few counts. The chain couples TRBV2 to TRBJ2-2; D possibly corresponds to TRBD2 (6 bases). Germline V gene sequence: CDR1 SNHLY, CDR2 FYNNEI. The CDR3 covers 15 residues. V was pared by 3 bases and J by 7 bases, with 15 bases between. The CDR3 bases are TGTGCCAGCAGTGACCGGGGAGGAGTGATCGGGGAGCTGTTTTTT. Translated: CASSDRGGVIGELFF.

The chain carries TRBV29-1 and TRBJ2-3; the D gene could be TRBD1 or TRBD2 (5 bases each). V dropped 4 bases and J dropped 1 base, with 9 bases sitting between them. Germline V gene lookup returns CDR1 SQVTM and CDR2 ANQGSEA. The CDR3 totals 13 residues. This CDR3 reads CSVGRDRTDTQYF. The CDR3 nucleotides are TGCAGCGTTGGTCGGGACCGCACAGATACGCAGTATTTT.

The genes are TRBV23-1 and TRBJ1-4, with 8 bases identical to TRBD1. Being an ORF, TRBV23-1 has a function that is uncertain. The trim removed 6 bases at V and 7 bases at J, leaving 10 bases unmatched. The CDR3 is 15 amino acids. The CDR3 reads CASSPPGGRGEKLFF. CDR3 sequence (DNA): TGCGCCAGCAGCCCGCCAGGGGGCAGGGGTGAAAAACTGTTTTTT.

This clone has a handful of counts. The genes are TRBV5-1 and TRBJ2-1, with D uncertain. Germline lookup yields CDR1 SGHRS and CDR2 YFSETQ. V lost 4 bases to trimming and J lost 7 bases, with 15 bases between them. The CDR3 has 14 residues. This CDR3 reads CASSPRPDTNEQFF. The CDR3, as DNA: TGCGCCAGCAGCCCGAGACCCGACACTAATGAGCAGTTCTTC. Using reference TRBV5-1 and TRBJ2-1 for the parts outside the CDR3, the full variable domain is KAGVTQTPRYLIKTRGQQVTLSCSPISGHRSVSWYQQTPGQGLQFLFEYFSETQRNKGNFPGRFSGRQFSNSRSEMNVSTLELGDSALYLCASSPRPDTNEQFFGPGTRLTVL.

The genes are TRBV5-1 and TRBJ2-5, with D hard to call. V shed 0 bases and J shed 2 bases, with 20 bases lying between them. Germline V gives CDR1 SGHRS, CDR2 YFSETQ. CDR3 length: 18 residues. This chain's CDR3 is CASSLANMAIENQETQYF. Here the CDR3 DNA reads TGCGCCAGCAGCTTGGCCAATATGGCAATCGAAAATCAAGAGACCCAGTACTTC.

This clone was counted a few times. This rearrangement joins TRBV19 to TRBJ2-1, with 10 bases fitting TRBD2. The length of the CDR3 is 14 residues. The V and J ends lost 5 bases and 6 bases, in that order; junction bases with no gene match: 4. Germline assignment: CDR1 LNHDA and CDR2 SQIVND (reference sequence). CDR3 coding DNA: TGTGCCAGTAGTTTAGCGGGAGGACGCAATGAGCAGTTCTTC. Encoded protein: CASSLAGGRNEQFF.

A single count supports this clone. The rearrangement joins TRBV30 to TRBJ2-2; D call uncertain. V lost 5 bases to trimming and J lost 3 bases, with 7 bases between them. Germline-derived CDR1 and CDR2 are GTSNPN and SVGIG (reference sequence). The CDR3 is 12 residues long. The CDR3 DNA reads TGTGCCTGGGTAGGAGACACCGGGGAGCTGTTTTTT. It specifies CAWVGDTGELFF.

This clone appeared a few times. The CDR3 reads CSVVGTGAGANVLTF. CDR3 coding DNA: TGCAGCGTTGTCGGAACAGGGGCTGGGGCCAACGTCCTGACTTTC. The chain combines TRBV29-1 with TRBJ2-6; 7 bases are shared with TRBD1. The junction had 5 bases not matched to a gene; V was cut back by 4 bases and J by 2 bases. CDR1 and CDR2 (germline): SQVTM, ANQGSEA. The CDR3 runs to 15 residues.

V gene TRBV28 combines with J gene TRBJ1-2, with 8 nucleotides matching TRBD1. This CDR3 is 15 amino acids long. Trimming took 6 bases from V and 3 from J; bases not matched to a gene: 9. Germline V gene lookup returns CDR1 MDHEN and CDR2 SYDVKM. The CDR3: CASSSPTGAYYGYTF. As DNA, the CDR3 is TGTGCCAGCAGCTCGCCGACAGGGGCGTACTATGGCTACACCTTC.

CDR3 region: CASHPQLAGVGETQYF. The CDR3 coding sequence is TGCGCCAGCCACCCGCAGTTGGCTGGGGTGGGGGAGACCCAGTACTTC. V gene TRBV5-1 combines with J gene TRBJ2-5; D not resolved. The CDR3 totals 16 residues. V was pared by 7 bases and J by 5 bases, with 24 bases between. CDR1 and CDR2 from the germline V gene are SGHRS and YFSETQ.

This clone was picked up one time. The chain carries TRBV27 and TRBJ1-5; 7 positions match TRBD1. Per the germline V gene, CDR1 is MNHEY and CDR2 is SMNVEV (reference sequence). V dropped 4 bases and J dropped 1; count of bases not matched to a gene: 7. The CDR3 spans 16 residues. CDR3 sequence (DNA): TGTGCCAGCAGTTCCTTTGACAGGGAGAGCAATCAGCCCCAGCATTTT. It translates to CASSSFDRESNQPQHF.

The rearrangement uses TRBV7-2 and TRBJ2-3; TRBD2 aligns across 11 bases. Germline trimming cut 6 bases from V and 1 base from J; bases unmatched to any gene: 6. From germline, CDR1 is SGHTA and CDR2 FQGNSA. CDR3 length: 16 amino acids. The CDR3 DNA is TGTGCCAGCAGGTACGGGACTAGCGGAGGCACAGATACGCAGTATTTT. This encodes CASRYGTSGGTDTQYF.

The chain employs TRBV4-1 and TRBJ2-7; no clear D. Trimming took off 0 bases at V and 6 bases at J, with 15 bases between the two ends. The CDR3 totals 15 residues. Germline values: CDR1 MGHRA, CDR2 YSYEKL. This CDR3 reads CASSQDLRSSSEQYF. CDR3 coding DNA: TGCGCCAGCAGCCAAGATTTACGATCCAGCTCCGAGCAGTACTTC.

J is TRBJ1-2 and V is TRBV29-1, with unresolved D. Trimming took 4 bases from V and 0 from J, leaving 15 bases between them. Germline V gene data show CDR1 as SQVTM and CDR2 as ANQGSEA. This CDR3 has 15 residues. The CDR3 here is CSVARRLDSNYGYTF. In nucleotides, the CDR3 is TGCAGCGTTGCCCGGCGTCTAGATTCTAACTATGGCTACACCTTC. Full variable domain (rest looked up from reference TRBV29-1 and TRBJ1-2): SAVISQKPSRDICQRGTSLTIQCQVDSQVTMMFWYRQQPGQSLTLIATANQGSEATYESGFVIDKFPISRPNLTFSTLTVSNMSPEDSSIYLCSVARRLDSNYGYTFGSGTRLTVV.

A single count supports this clone. The chain recombines TRBV2 with TRBJ2-1; possibly TRBD2 for D (6 bases). Per the germline V gene, CDR1 is SNHLY and CDR2 is FYNNEI. V lost 8 bases and J lost 3, with 14 bases in between. CDR3 length: 14 residues. Written as DNA, the CDR3 is TGTGCCAGCGCCAGACTAGACGGCTACAATGAGCAGTTCTTC. Protein sequence: CASARLDGYNEQFF.

The DNA for the CDR3 is TGTGCCAGTAGTATAGGGGACAGCCTAAAGCATTTT. It encodes CASSIGDSLKHF. The chain employs TRBV19 and TRBJ1-5, with 7 bases matching TRBD1. Germline V CDR1 and CDR2: LNHDA, SQIVND (reference sequence). CDR3 length: 12 amino acids. The junction had 5 bases not matched to a gene; V was cut back by 1 base and J by 14 bases.

This clone was seen a few times. V usage is TRBV2 and J usage is TRBJ1-1; D is unresolved. V gave up 5 bases and J gave up 5 bases, with 12 bases separating them. CDR3 length: 13 residues. Germline lookup yields CDR1 SNHLY and CDR2 FYNNEI. The CDR3 nucleotides are TGTGCCAGCAGTCTTGGATTAATTACTGAAGCTTTCTTT. It is translated as CASSLGLITEAFF.

V usage is TRBV19 and J usage is TRBJ2-1; D might be TRBD2 (6 bases). The V end was cut by 3 bases, the J end by 6 bases, with 12 bases between. This CDR3 has 14 amino acids. The germline gives CDR1 LNHDA, CDR2 SQIVND (reference sequence). CDR3 in amino acids: CASSMRGRGNEQFF. CDR3 sequence (DNA): TGTGCCAGTAGTATGCGAGGGCGGGGCAATGAGCAGTTCTTC. The full variable domain, its missing parts supplied by reference TRBV19 and TRBJ2-1, is DGGITQSPKYLFRKEGQNVTLSCEQNLNHDAMYWYRQDPGQGLRLIYYSQIVNDFQKGDIAEGYSVSREKKESFPLTVTSAQKNPTAFYLCASSMRGRGNEQFFGPGTRLTVL.

The chain couples TRBV27 to TRBJ2-7; TRBD2 is a possible D gene (5 bases). Germline V gene lookup returns CDR1 MNHEY and CDR2 SMNVEV (reference sequence). The CDR3 runs 11 residues. V lost 10 bases to trimming and J lost 6 bases, with 13 bases between them. The CDR3 reads CAKAVGSEQYF. For the CDR3, the DNA is TGTGCCAAAGCGGTGGGCTCCGAGCAGTACTTC.

The chain carries TRBV5-6 and TRBJ2-5; 7 bases agree with TRBD1. J was trimmed by 2 bases and V by 4 bases; bases with no gene match: 5. The CDR3 spans 14 residues. CDR1 and CDR2 from the germline V gene are SGHDT and YYEEEE. The CDR3: CASSLGTVQETQYF. The CDR3 bases are TGTGCCAGCAGCCTAGGGACAGTGCAAGAGACCCAGTACTTC.